This is a list of T cell receptor beta chains from one sample in a study of CD8 T cells in Susac syndrome. Each CDR3 protein gets one entry after TCRdb re-called the immunoSEQ multiplex PCR reads with MiXCR. The table shows roughly 130,000 distinct CDR3 sequences, with around 95% occurring only once. Sequenced sample: CD4+ T cells from PBMCs. The receptors stem from a human donor with multiple sclerosis. The CDR3 runs from the conserved cysteine through the conserved F or W. A D gene is named only where the DNA matches it firmly. A clone size is listed for some rows: how often the clone was seen (once, few, many), or a class if it is expanded.

J: TRBJ2-1
D: TRBD1
V: TRBV25-1
size: -
CDR3: CASSETGGSWNEQFF
DNA: TGTGCCAGCAGTGAAACAGGGGGCAGTTGGAATGAGCAGTTCTTC

J: TRBJ1-1
D: -
V: TRBV9
size: -
CDR3: CASSVVADNTEAFF
DNA: TGTGCCAGCAGCGTAGTGGCAGACAACACTGAAGCTTTCTTT

J: TRBJ2-4
D: TRBD1
V: TRBV7-2
size: -
CDR3: CASSPNRGAKNIQYF
DNA: TGTGCCAGCAGCCCTAACAGGGGAGCCAAAAACATTCAGTACTTC

J: TRBJ1-4
D: -
V: TRBV12-3/TRBV12-4
size: -
CDR3: CASSPETGSWVELFF
DNA: TGTGCCAGCAGCCCAGAGACAGGTTCGTGGGTGGAACTGTTTTTT

J: TRBJ2-7
D: TRBD1
V: TRBV6-1
size: -
CDR3: CASSEIGQGFNEQYF
DNA: TGTGCCAGCAGTGAAATCGGACAGGGCTTCAACGAGCAGTACTTC

J: TRBJ1-1
D: TRBD1
V: TRBV10-3
size: -
CDR3: CAISGQGVEAFF
DNA: TGTGCCATCAGTGGACAGGGGGTTGAAGCTTTCTTT

J: TRBJ1-2
D: -
V: TRBV28
size: -
CDR3: CAITGRKDGYTF
DNA: TGTGCCATCACGGGCAGGAAAGATGGCTACACCTTC

J: TRBJ1-4
D: -
V: TRBV25-1
size: -
CDR3: CASSESTGPNEKLFF
DNA: TGTGCCAGCAGTGAATCCACAGGCCCTAATGAAAAACTGTTTTTT

J: TRBJ1-4
D: -
V: TRBV30
size: -
CDR3: CAWSVQMVEKLFF
DNA: TGTGCCTGGAGTGTACAGATGGTTGAAAAACTGTTTTTT

J: TRBJ2-2
D: -
V: TRBV25-1
size: once
CDR3: CASNGNTGELFF
DNA: TGTGCCAGCAACGGGAACACCGGGGAGCTGTTTTTT

J: TRBJ2-1
D: TRBD1
V: TRBV29-1
size: -
CDR3: CSVVGQGVSNEQFF
DNA: TGCAGCGTTGTAGGCCAGGGGGTGAGTAATGAGCAGTTCTTC

J: TRBJ1-2
D: -
V: TRBV6-2/TRBV6-3
size: -
CDR3: CASSYSRGYTF
DNA: TGTGCCAGCAGTTACTCTCGTGGCTACACCTTC

J: TRBJ2-5
D: TRBD2
V: TRBV20-1
size: once
CDR3: CSARAGTSAAQETQYF
DNA: TGCAGTGCTAGAGCCGGGACTAGCGCCGCCCAAGAGACCCAGTACTTC

J: TRBJ1-2
D: -
V: TRBV5-1
size: once
CDR3: CASSSQNYGYTF
DNA: TGCGCCAGCAGCAGTCAGAACTATGGCTACACCTTC

J: TRBJ2-3
D: TRBD2
V: TRBV29-1
size: -
CDR3: CSVTPGLAGGADTQYF
DNA: TGCAGCGTCACCCCCGGACTAGCGGGAGGCGCAGATACGCAGTATTTT

J: TRBJ2-1
D: TRBD2
V: TRBV20-1
size: -
CDR3: CSARSSGTIYNEQFF
DNA: TGCAGTGCTAGATCTAGCGGGACGATCTACAATGAGCAGTTCTTC

J: TRBJ2-5
D: TRBD1
V: TRBV7-2
size: -
CDR3: CASSYRQGLGETQYF
DNA: TGTGCCAGCAGCTACCGACAGGGGTTGGGGGAGACCCAGTACTTC

J: TRBJ2-7
D: TRBD2
V: TRBV29-1
size: -
CDR3: CSVLLAGFSYEQYF
DNA: TGCAGCGTCCTCCTAGCGGGGTTCTCCTACGAGCAGTACTTC

J: TRBJ2-3
D: -
V: TRBV28
size: -
CDR3: CASSLMGGAADTQYF
DNA: TGTGCCAGCAGTTTGATGGGGGGCGCGGCAGATACGCAGTATTTT

J: TRBJ2-1
D: TRBD1
V: TRBV24-1
size: -
CDR3: CATSRPGQQAEQFF
DNA: TGTGCCACCTCGAGACCGGGACAGCAAGCGGAGCAGTTCTTC

J: TRBJ1-1
D: TRBD1
V: TRBV20-1
size: -
CDR3: CSASPTGLNTEAFF
DNA: TGCAGTGCTTCTCCGACAGGGCTGAACACTGAAGCTTTCTTT

J: TRBJ2-6
D: -
V: TRBV6-2/TRBV6-3
size: -
CDR3: CASNDRGRGSSGANVLTF
DNA: TGTGCCAGCAACGACCGTGGACGGGGAAGCTCTGGGGCCAACGTCCTGACTTTC

J: TRBJ2-2
D: TRBD1
V: TRBV6-5
size: -
CDR3: CASSYSRGTGDGELFF
DNA: TGTGCCAGCAGTTACTCCCGAGGGACAGGGGACGGGGAGCTGTTTTTT

J: TRBJ2-5
D: TRBD1
V: TRBV18
size: -
CDR3: CASSPDRFQETQYF
DNA: TGTGCCAGCTCACCGGACAGGTTCCAAGAGACCCAGTACTTC

J: TRBJ1-1
D: -
V: TRBV3-1
size: -
CDR3: CASSQEVRGAGAFF
DNA: TGTGCCAGCAGCCAAGAGGTTCGGGGGGCTGGAGCTTTCTTT

J: TRBJ2-1
D: TRBD2
V: TRBV24-1
size: -
CDR3: CATSDPASGGYNEQFF
DNA: TGTGCCACCAGTGATCCTGCTAGCGGGGGCTACAATGAGCAGTTCTTC

J: TRBJ2-7
D: TRBD1
V: TRBV27
size: -
CDR3: CASSYGQGASEQYF
DNA: TGTGCCAGCAGTTACGGGCAGGGGGCATCCGAGCAGTACTTC

J: TRBJ2-5
D: -
V: TRBV2
size: -
CDR3: CASSDSRGRETQYF
DNA: TGTGCCAGCAGTGACAGTCGGGGAAGAGAGACCCAGTACTTC

J: TRBJ2-7
D: TRBD2
V: TRBV3-1
size: -
CDR3: CASSPHVSGGTYEQYF
DNA: TGTGCCAGCAGCCCCCACGTCAGCGGGGGAACCTACGAGCAGTACTTC

J: TRBJ2-3
D: TRBD2
V: TRBV30
size: -
CDR3: CAWSTFSGGATDTQYF
DNA: TGTGCCTGGAGTACATTTAGCGGGGGGGCAACCGATACGCAGTATTTT

J: TRBJ1-5
D: -
V: TRBV12-3/TRBV12-4
size: -
CDR3: CASRQGSGNQPQHF
DNA: TGTGCCAGCAGGCAGGGATCTGGCAATCAGCCCCAGCATTTT